These 27 T cell receptor beta chains share one sample of origin, sequenced in a study of blood T cell repertoires in COVID-19. Sequencing used immunoSEQ multiplex PCR; TCRdb keeps in-frame clones, though not all of them. Of under 60,000 clones in the sample, approximately 85% were seen once. The sequenced material came from peripheral blood. The source of these receptors is a human donor in a cohort sampled during active COVID-19.

The V gene is TRBV7-2, the J gene TRBJ2-5, with TRBD1 identical over 7 bases. CDR1 and CDR2 (germline): SGHTA, FQGNSA. J was trimmed by 4 bases and V by 8 bases; bases with no gene match: 7. This CDR3 comprises 13 residues. The CDR3 protein is CASSRTGTETQYF. As DNA, the CDR3 is TGTGCCAGCTCGCGGACAGGAACAGAGACCCAGTACTTC.

This clone came up a few times. The V call is TRBV7-2, the J call TRBJ2-2; D perhaps matches TRBD2 (6 bases). The V end was cut by 1 base, the J end by 4 bases, with 13 bases between. This CDR3 is 16 amino acids long. CDR1 and CDR2 (germline): SGHTA, FQGNSA. The CDR3 spells CASSLGLGGGTGELFF. The CDR3 DNA reads as TGTGCCAGCAGCTTAGGTTTGGGAGGCGGCACCGGGGAGCTGTTTTTT.

This rearrangement joins TRBV28 to TRBJ1-2, with no clear D. Looked up from germline, CDR1 is MDHEN and CDR2 is SYDVKM. CDR3 length: 16 residues. Between the trimmed V and J ends, which lost 5 bases and 4 bases, there was a span of 20 bases. CDR3 residues: CASSPPGEGGLYGYTF. As DNA, the CDR3 is TGTGCCAGCAGTCCACCCGGGGAGGGCGGACTCTATGGCTACACCTTC.

The chain joins TRBV5-1 to TRBJ2-5; maybe TRBD1 (6 bases). This CDR3 has 14 residues. The V gene's germline CDR1 is SGHRS and CDR2 YFSETQ. V was pared by 3 bases and J by 1 base, with 10 bases between. The CDR3 region is CASSSGALQETQYF. CDR3 nucleotides: TGCGCCAGCAGCTCAGGGGCCCTCCAAGAGACCCAGTACTTC. Combining the CDR3 with reference TRBV5-1 and TRBJ2-5 gives the whole variable domain KAGVTQTPRYLIKTRGQQVTLSCSPISGHRSVSWYQQTPGQGLQFLFEYFSETQRNKGNFPGRFSGRQFSNSRSEMNVSTLELGDSALYLCASSSGALQETQYFGPGTRLLVL.

The CDR3 here is CASSQREGGEQYF. DNA for the CDR3: TGTGCCAGCAGCCAGCGGGAGGGAGGCGAGCAGTACTTC. V usage is TRBV27 and J usage is TRBJ2-7, with 10 bases matching TRBD2. This CDR3 is built from 13 residues. Germline CDR1 and CDR2: MNHEY and SMNVEV (reference sequence). V was pared by 6 bases and J by 6 bases, with 5 bases of the junction left unmatched.

CDR3 residues: CASNPQGPASPLHF. The CDR3 DNA is TGTGCCAGCAACCCGCAGGGGCCAGCTTCACCCCTCCACTTT. The chain combines TRBV7-8 with TRBJ1-6; D might be TRBD1 (6 bases). The CDR3 runs 14 residues. The V end lost 7 bases, the J end lost 9 bases, and 16 bases lay between the germline ends. Germline V gene lookup returns CDR1 SGHVS and CDR2 FQNEAQ.

The chain recombines TRBV28 with TRBJ1-2; tentative D call: TRBD1 (6 bases). The germline V and J ends were trimmed by 1 base and 6 bases, with 9 bases remaining between them. Germline V gives CDR1 MDHEN, CDR2 SYDVKM. The CDR3 length is 13 residues. This CDR3 is CASSLSAGDGYTF. CDR3 in DNA: TGTGCCAGCAGTTTATCAGCAGGGGATGGCTACACCTTC.

This clone appeared a single time. CDR3 coding DNA: TGTGCCAGCAGCCAATCAGCGTACGAGCAGTACTTC. Amino acids: CASSQSAYEQYF. The chain has TRBV16 and TRBJ2-7; D unclear. V was cut by 0 bases and J by 4 bases, with 4 bases left in between. This CDR3 spans 12 amino acids. CDR1 and CDR2 from the germline V gene are KGHSY and FQNENV.

This chain links TRBV28 with TRBJ1-6; D possibly corresponds to TRBD1 (6 bases). Germline V CDR1 and CDR2: MDHEN, SYDVKM. The CDR3 is 13 amino acids. V gave up 10 bases and J gave up 6 bases, with 13 bases separating them. The CDR3 region is CATTRGGNSPLHF. The CDR3 DNA follows: TGTGCCACCACTAGGGGGGGTAATTCACCCCTCCACTTT. Combining the CDR3 with reference TRBV28 and TRBJ1-6 gives the whole variable domain DVKVTQSSRYLVKRTGEKVFLECVQDMDHENMFWYRQDPGLGLRLIYFSYDVKMKEKGDIPEGYSVSREKKERFSLILESASTNQTSMYLCATTRGGNSPLHFGNGTRLTVT.

This clone came up once. DNA of the CDR3: TGCGCCAGCAGTCGGACAGAAGAGACCCAGTACTTC. Amino acids: CASSRTEETQYF. The chain recombines TRBV23-1 with TRBJ2-5; D is perhaps TRBD1 (6 bases). TRBV23-1 falls under the ORF class, with uncertain function. This CDR3 has 12 amino acids. Trimming cost V 4 bases and J 3 bases, with 6 bases left between them.

This sequence joins TRBV11-3 and TRBJ2-2; 8 bases are shared with TRBD1. This CDR3 spans 15 amino acids. CDR1 and CDR2 (germline): SGHNT, YENEEA. Losses at the gene ends were 4 bases for V and 4 bases for J; bases not matched to a gene: 5. The CDR3 bases are TGTGCCAGCAGCTGCCGGGACAGGTCCACCGGGGAGCTGTTTTTT. It specifies CASSCRDRSTGELFF.

V usage is TRBV5-1 and J usage is TRBJ2-5; 7 bases are a match to TRBD1. Germline V gene lookup returns CDR1 SGHRS and CDR2 YFSETQ. J was trimmed by 4 bases and V by 3 bases; bases with no gene match: 9. This CDR3 spans 15 amino acids. The CDR3: CASSSQQGPGETQYF. CDR3 bases: TGCGCCAGCAGCTCGCAACAGGGGCCGGGAGAGACCCAGTACTTC.

This chain connects TRBV28 to TRBJ1-6, with TRBD1 matching over 7 bases. V lost 6 bases, J lost 10 bases, and 18 bases stayed unmatched. Germline V gives CDR1 MDHEN, CDR2 SYDVKM. The CDR3 is 17 amino acids. CDR3 bases: TGTGCCAGCAGCCCAGGAGGGCTTACAGGGGAGGAATCACCCCTCCACTTT. It is translated as CASSPGGLTGEESPLHF.

This clone has only one observation. This chain connects TRBV7-3 to TRBJ2-1; TRBD2 aligns across 9 bases. The CDR3 contains 16 residues. Germline CDR1 and CDR2: SGHTA and FQGTGA. Trimming took 0 bases from V and 10 from J; bases not matched to a gene: 10. The CDR3 region is CASSLTASSGNVEQFF. CDR3 DNA: TGTGCCAGCAGCTTAACTGCGTCTAGCGGGAACGTAGAGCAGTTCTTC. Complete variable domain (other parts from reference TRBV7-3 and TRBJ2-1): GAGVSQTPSNKVTEKGKYVELRCDPISGHTALYWYRQSLGQGPEFLIYFQGTGAADDSGLPNDRFFAVRPEGSVSTLKIQRTERGDSAVYLCASSLTASSGNVEQFFGPGTRLTVL.

J is TRBJ1-2 and V is TRBV28; no clear D gene. The V end lost 2 bases, the J end lost 7 bases, and 5 bases lay between the germline ends. This CDR3 is 11 amino acids long. Germline V lookup: CDR1 MDHEN, CDR2 SYDVKM. In DNA form, the CDR3 reads TGTGCCAGCAGTTTACAGGTTGGCTACACCTTC. Encoded protein: CASSLQVGYTF.

The chain is built from TRBV30 and TRBJ1-5, with D hard to call. The CDR3 has 13 amino acids. V lost 2 bases and J lost 9, with 14 bases in between. Germline V gene lookup returns CDR1 GTSNPN and CDR2 SVGIG (reference sequence). In DNA, the CDR3 is TGTGCCTGGAGTTCGGGGAATGATCCGCCCCAGCATTTT. As protein: CAWSSGNDPPQHF.

This chain joins TRBV19 and TRBJ2-1, with D possibly matching TRBD2 (5 bases). Germline V gene sequence: CDR1 LNHDA, CDR2 SQIVND (reference sequence). V lost 7 bases and J 6 bases, leaving 19 bases between the germline ends. This CDR3 is built from 15 residues. The CDR3 DNA reads as TGTGCCAGTAAGCCCACCGGGGAGCTCCTCAATGAGCAGTTCTTC. This gives the protein CASKPTGELLNEQFF.

In DNA form, the CDR3 reads TGTGCCAGCAGGATACAGGGTAATGAAAAACTGTTTTTT. Its translation: CASRIQGNEKLFF. This chain connects TRBV2 to TRBJ1-4; a possible D gene is TRBD1 (6 bases). The CDR3 has 13 amino acids. The V and J ends lost 6 bases and 4 bases respectively, with 9 bases between them. CDR1 and CDR2 from the germline V gene are SNHLY and FYNNEI.

The chain joins TRBV15 to TRBJ2-1; TRBD2 matches 9 bases. The junction had 6 bases not matched to a gene; V was cut back by 7 bases and J by 5 bases. CDR1 LNHNV and CDR2 YYDKDF come from the germline V gene (reference sequence). The CDR3 sequence is 14 residues long. The CDR3 is CATKPLAGHNEQFF. The CDR3 DNA sequence: TGTGCCACCAAGCCCCTAGCGGGACACAATGAGCAGTTCTTC.

Of note for this clone: The same CDR3 is also encoded by other DNA sequences in this sample. Here the CDR3 DNA reads TGTGCCAGCAGCCCGCGGACTAGCGGAACCGTCTACGAGCAGTACTTC. Translating gives CASSPRTSGTVYEQYF. The gene calls are TRBV9 and TRBJ2-7; 10 bases map to TRBD2. Germline values: CDR1 SGDLS, CDR2 YYNGEE. Germline trimming cut 4 bases from V and 3 bases from J; bases unmatched to any gene: 10. CDR3 length: 16 residues.

V and J are TRBV4-3 and TRBJ2-1, with D uncertain. CDR3 size: 14 residues. Trimming removed 4 bases at V and 1 base at J, with 8 bases between. Germline V CDR1 and CDR2: LGHNA, YSLEER. The CDR3 here is CASSPAGSYNEQFF. In DNA, the CDR3 is TGCGCCAGCAGCCCCGCAGGTTCCTACAATGAGCAGTTCTTC.

This sequence joins TRBV9 and TRBJ2-3, with D possibly TRBD1 on 6 matching bases. The CDR3 extends over 14 amino acids. V dropped 4 bases and J dropped 2 bases, with 11 bases sitting between them. Germline CDR1 reads SGDLS; CDR2 reads YYNGEE. The CDR3: CASSLDRDTDTQYF. In nucleotides, the CDR3 is TGTGCCAGCAGCCTGGACAGAGACACAGATACGCAGTATTTT.

The gene calls are TRBV5-5 and TRBJ1-4, with 10 bases identical to TRBD1. Germline CDR1 is SGHKS and CDR2 is YYEKEE (reference sequence). The ends lost 4 bases at V and 7 bases at J; junction bases unmatched: 4. The CDR3 covers 14 residues. The CDR3 nucleotides are TGTGCCAGCAGCGCGGGACAGGGGTTTGAAAAACTGTTTTTT. Translation gives CASSAGQGFEKLFF.

The J gene is TRBJ2-7, the V gene TRBV6-2 or TRBV6-3; D gene uncertain. Trimming cost V 4 bases and J 2 bases, with 15 bases left between them. Germline values: CDR1 MNHEY, CDR2 SVGEGT. The CDR3 extends over 15 amino acids. As DNA, the CDR3 is TGTGCCAGCAGTTCCTATCGAGGCAGAGCCTACGAGCAGTACTTC. Its protein product is CASSSYRGRAYEQYF.

The V call is TRBV28, the J call TRBJ1-5; D possibly corresponds to TRBD1 (6 bases). CDR1 and CDR2 from the germline V gene are MDHEN and SYDVKM. The germline V and J ends were trimmed by 5 bases and 4 bases, with 18 bases remaining between them. The CDR3 consists of 16 residues. Written as DNA, the CDR3 is TGTGCCAGCAGTATTATGAGCCGACAGGCGAATCAGCCCCAGCATTTT. It codes for CASSIMSRQANQPQHF.

CDR3 loop: CASSTRQNSSYNEQFF. CDR3 DNA sequence: TGTGCCAGCAGCACCAGACAGAACAGCTCCTACAATGAGCAGTTCTTC. The chain employs TRBV21-1 and TRBJ2-1; TRBD1, the D gene given by the table, was not confirmed from the DNA. TRBV21-1 is a recognized pseudogene. This CDR3 comprises 16 residues.

The genes are TRBV28 and TRBJ1-2; D not certain. V lost 1 base and J 0 bases, leaving 3 bases between the germline ends. The CDR3 loop spans 13 amino acids. Germline-derived CDR1 and CDR2 are MDHEN and SYDVKM. In DNA form, the CDR3 reads TGTGCCAGCAGTTTATCCACTAACTATGGCTACACCTTC. Residues: CASSLSTNYGYTF.